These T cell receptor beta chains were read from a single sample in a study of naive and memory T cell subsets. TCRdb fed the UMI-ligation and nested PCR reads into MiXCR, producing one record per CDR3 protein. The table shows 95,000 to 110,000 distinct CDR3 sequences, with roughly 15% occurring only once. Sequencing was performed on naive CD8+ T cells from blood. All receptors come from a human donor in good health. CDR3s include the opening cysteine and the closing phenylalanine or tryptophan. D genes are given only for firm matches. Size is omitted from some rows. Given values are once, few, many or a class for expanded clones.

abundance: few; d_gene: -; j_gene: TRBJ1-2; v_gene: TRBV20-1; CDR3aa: CSGQTNYGYTF; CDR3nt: TGCAGTGGACAGACTAACTATGGCTACACCTTC
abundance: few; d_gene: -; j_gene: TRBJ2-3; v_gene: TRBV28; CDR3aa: CASSLSVEPADTQYF; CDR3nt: TGTGCCAGCAGTTTATCGGTGGAACCCGCAGATACGCAGTATTTT
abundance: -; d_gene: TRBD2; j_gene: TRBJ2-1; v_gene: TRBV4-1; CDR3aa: CASSQGTREQFF; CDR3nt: TGCGCCAGCAGCCAAGGGACTAGGGAGCAGTTCTTC
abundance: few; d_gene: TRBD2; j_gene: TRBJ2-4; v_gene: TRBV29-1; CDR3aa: CSVEDSGGGGIDKNIQYF; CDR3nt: TGCAGCGTTGAAGATTCCGGCGGGGGTGGTATAGACAAAAACATTCAGTACTTC
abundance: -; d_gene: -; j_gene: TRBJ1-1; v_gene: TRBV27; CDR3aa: CASSYGTLNTEAFF; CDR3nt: TGTGCCAGCAGTTATGGAACCTTGAACACTGAAGCTTTCTTT
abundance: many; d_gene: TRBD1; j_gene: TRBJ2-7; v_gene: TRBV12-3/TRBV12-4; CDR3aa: CASSPRQGWHEQYF; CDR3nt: TGTGCCAGCAGTCCTCGACAGGGTTGGCACGAGCAGTACTTC
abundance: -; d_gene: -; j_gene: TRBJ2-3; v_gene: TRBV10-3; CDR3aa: CAISGAADTQYF; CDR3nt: TGTGCCATCAGTGGGGCCGCAGATACGCAGTATTTT
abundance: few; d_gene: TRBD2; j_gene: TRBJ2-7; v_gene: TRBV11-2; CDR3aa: CASRTSGGAYEQYF; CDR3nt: TGTGCCAGCAGAACTAGCGGGGGAGCCTACGAGCAGTACTTC
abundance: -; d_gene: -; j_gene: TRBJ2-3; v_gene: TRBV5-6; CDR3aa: CASSSGRDTQYF; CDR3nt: TGTGCCAGCAGCTCGGGACGAGATACGCAGTATTTT
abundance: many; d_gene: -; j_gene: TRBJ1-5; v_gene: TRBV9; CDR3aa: CASSVSPNQPQHF; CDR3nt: TGTGCCAGCAGCGTTAGTCCGAATCAGCCCCAGCATTTT
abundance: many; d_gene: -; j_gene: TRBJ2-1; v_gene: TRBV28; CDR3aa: CASSKWGLSTLLSYNEQFF; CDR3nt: TGTGCCAGCAGTAAATGGGGGTTGAGTACTCTACTCTCCTACAATGAGCAGTTCTTC
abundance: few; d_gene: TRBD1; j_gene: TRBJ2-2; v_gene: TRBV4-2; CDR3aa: CASSQVSGQGYLGGELFF; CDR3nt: TGTGCCAGCAGCCAAGTGTCGGGACAGGGTTATCTTGGCGGGGAGCTGTTTTTT
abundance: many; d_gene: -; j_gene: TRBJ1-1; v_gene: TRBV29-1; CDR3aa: CSVEDGFTAEAFF; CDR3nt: TGCAGCGTTGAAGATGGGTTTACCGCTGAAGCTTTCTTT
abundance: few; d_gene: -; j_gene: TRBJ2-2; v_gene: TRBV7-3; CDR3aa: CASSFATGELFF; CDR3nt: TGTGCCAGCAGCTTCGCAACCGGGGAGCTGTTTTTT
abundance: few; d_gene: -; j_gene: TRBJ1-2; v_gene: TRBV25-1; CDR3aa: CASSDGTDTGYTF; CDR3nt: TGTGCCAGCAGTGATGGGACGGATACGGGCTACACCTTC
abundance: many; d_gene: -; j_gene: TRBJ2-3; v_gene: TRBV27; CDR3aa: CASSLGGLRTDTQYF; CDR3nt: TGTGCCAGCAGTTTAGGGGGACTGCGCACAGATACGCAGTATTTT
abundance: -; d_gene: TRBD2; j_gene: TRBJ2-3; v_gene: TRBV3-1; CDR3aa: CASSQDAQPPSSGGNTQYF; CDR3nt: TGTGCCAGCAGCCAAGATGCCCAACCCCCGTCTAGCGGGGGTAATACGCAGTATTTT
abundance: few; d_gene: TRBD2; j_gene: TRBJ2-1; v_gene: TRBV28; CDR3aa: CASTGRGGQEDNEQFF; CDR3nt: TGTGCCAGCACGGGACGGGGGGGCCAGGAAGACAATGAGCAGTTCTTC
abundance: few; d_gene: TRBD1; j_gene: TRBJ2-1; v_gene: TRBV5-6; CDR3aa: CASSLTQGAYNEQFF; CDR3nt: TGTGCCAGCAGCTTGACGCAGGGGGCGTACAATGAGCAGTTCTTC
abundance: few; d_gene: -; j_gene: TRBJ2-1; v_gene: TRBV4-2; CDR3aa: CASSQDLSVNEQFF; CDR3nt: TGTGCCAGCAGCCAAGATCTTTCGGTGAATGAGCAGTTCTTC
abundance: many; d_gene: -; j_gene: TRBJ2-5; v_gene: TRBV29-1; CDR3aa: CSVAGLKQETQYF; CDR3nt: TGCAGCGTTGCGGGGCTAAAGCAAGAGACCCAGTACTTC